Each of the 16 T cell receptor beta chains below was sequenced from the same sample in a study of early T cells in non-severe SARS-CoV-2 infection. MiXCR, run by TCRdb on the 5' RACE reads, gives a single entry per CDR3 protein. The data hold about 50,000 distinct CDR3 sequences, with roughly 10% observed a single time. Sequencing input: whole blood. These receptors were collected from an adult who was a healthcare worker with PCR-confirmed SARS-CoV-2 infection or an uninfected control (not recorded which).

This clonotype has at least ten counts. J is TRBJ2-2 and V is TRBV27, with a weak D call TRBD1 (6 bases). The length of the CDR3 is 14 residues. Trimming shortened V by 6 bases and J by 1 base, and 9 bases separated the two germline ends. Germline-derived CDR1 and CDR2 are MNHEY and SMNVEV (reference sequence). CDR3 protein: CASSTGMNTGELFF. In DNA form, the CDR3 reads TGTGCCAGCAGCACAGGGATGAACACCGGGGAGCTGTTTTTT.

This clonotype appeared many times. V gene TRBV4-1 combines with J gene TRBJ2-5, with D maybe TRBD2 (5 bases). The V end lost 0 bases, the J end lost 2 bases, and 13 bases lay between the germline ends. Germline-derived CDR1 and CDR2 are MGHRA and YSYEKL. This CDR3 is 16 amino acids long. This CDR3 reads CASSQEASSGQETQYF. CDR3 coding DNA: TGCGCCAGCAGCCAAGAAGCTTCCAGCGGACAAGAGACCCAGTACTTC.

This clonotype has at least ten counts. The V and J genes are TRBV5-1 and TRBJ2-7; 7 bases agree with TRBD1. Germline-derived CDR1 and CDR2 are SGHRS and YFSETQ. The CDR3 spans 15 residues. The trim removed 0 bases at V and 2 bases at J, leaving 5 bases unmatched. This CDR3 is CASSLAVTGTYEQYF. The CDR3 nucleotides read TGCGCCAGCAGCTTGGCTGTGACAGGGACCTACGAGCAGTACTTC.

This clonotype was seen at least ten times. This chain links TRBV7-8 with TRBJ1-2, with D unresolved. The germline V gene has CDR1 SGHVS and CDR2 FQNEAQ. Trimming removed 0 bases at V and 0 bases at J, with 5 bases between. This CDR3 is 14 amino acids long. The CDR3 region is CASSLAGSNYGYTF. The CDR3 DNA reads TGTGCCAGCAGCTTAGCGGGGTCTAACTATGGCTACACCTTC.

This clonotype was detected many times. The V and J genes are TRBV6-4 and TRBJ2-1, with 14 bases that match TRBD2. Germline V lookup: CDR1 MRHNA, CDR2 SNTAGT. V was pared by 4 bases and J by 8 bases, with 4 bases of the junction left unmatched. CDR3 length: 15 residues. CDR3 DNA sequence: TGTGCCAGCAGTGTTGGGACTAGCGGGAGCCATGAGCAGTTCTTC. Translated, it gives CASSVGTSGSHEQFF.

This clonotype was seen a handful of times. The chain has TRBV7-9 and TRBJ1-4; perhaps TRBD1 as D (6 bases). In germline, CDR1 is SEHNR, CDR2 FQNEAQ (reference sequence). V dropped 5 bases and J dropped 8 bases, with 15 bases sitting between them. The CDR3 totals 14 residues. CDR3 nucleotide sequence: TGTGCCAGCAGCCCGGGAGGGGGTGGCGAAAAACTGTTTTTT. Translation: CASSPGGGGEKLFF.

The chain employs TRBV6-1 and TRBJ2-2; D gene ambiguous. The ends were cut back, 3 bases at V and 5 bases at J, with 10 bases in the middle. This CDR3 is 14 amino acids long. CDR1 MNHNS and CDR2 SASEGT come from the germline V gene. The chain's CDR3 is CASSDPIRTGELFF. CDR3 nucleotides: TGTGCCAGCAGTGACCCCATCCGAACCGGGGAGCTGTTTTTT.

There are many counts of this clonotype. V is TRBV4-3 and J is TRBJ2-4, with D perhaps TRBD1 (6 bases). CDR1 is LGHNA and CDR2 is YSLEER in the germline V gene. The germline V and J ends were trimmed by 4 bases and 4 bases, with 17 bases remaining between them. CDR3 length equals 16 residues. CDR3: CASSRRTVLGKNIQYF. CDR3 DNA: TGCGCCAGCAGCCGTAGGACAGTTCTAGGAAAAAACATTCAGTACTTC.

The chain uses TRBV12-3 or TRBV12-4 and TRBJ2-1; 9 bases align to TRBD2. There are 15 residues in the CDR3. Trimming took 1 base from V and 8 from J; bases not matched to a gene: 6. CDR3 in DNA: TGTGCCAGCAGTTTAGAAGCGGGAGGCCGGTATGAGCAGTTCTTC. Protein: CASSLEAGGRYEQFF.

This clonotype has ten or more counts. In nucleotides, the CDR3 is TGTGCCAGCAGCTTAGGGGCCCCGAAACTAGCGGGAGACAATGAGCAGTTCTTC. Amino acid sequence: CASSLGAPKLAGDNEQFF. This sequence joins TRBV7-9 and TRBJ2-1; 11 bases are a match to TRBD2. Trimming at V came to 1 base and at J to 5 bases, leaving 10 bases not matched to a gene. Germline loops: CDR1 SEHNR, CDR2 FQNEAQ (reference sequence). The length of the CDR3 is 18 residues.

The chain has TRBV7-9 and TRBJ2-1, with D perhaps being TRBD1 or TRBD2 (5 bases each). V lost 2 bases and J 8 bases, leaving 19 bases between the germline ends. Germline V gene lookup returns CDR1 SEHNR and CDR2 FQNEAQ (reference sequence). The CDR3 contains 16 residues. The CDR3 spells CASSLWGSSRRDEQFF. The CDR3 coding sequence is TGTGCCAGCAGCTTATGGGGGTCGTCTAGGCGTGATGAGCAGTTCTTC.

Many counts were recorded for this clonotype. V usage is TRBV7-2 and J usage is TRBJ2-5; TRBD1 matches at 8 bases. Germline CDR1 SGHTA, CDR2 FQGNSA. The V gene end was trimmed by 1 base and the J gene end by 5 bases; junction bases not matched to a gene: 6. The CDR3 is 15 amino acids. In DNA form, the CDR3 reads TGTGCCAGCAGCTTAGATGTGACAGGGGAGGAGACCCAGTACTTC. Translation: CASSLDVTGEETQYF.

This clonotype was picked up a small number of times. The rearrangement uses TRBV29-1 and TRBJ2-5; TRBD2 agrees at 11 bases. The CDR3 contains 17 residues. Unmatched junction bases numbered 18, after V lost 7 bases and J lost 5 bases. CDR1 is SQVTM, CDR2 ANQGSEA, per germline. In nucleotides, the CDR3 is TGCAGCGCCCGATTACTAGCGGGAGTGGTTGTTGAGGAGACCCAGTACTTC. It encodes CSARLLAGVVVEETQYF.

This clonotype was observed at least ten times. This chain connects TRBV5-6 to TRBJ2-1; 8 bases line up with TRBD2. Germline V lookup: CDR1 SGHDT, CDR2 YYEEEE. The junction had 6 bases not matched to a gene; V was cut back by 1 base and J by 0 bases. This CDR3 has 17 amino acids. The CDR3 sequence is CASSLLSSGPSYNEQFF. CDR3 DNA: TGTGCCAGCAGCTTGTTGTCTAGCGGGCCCTCCTACAATGAGCAGTTCTTC.

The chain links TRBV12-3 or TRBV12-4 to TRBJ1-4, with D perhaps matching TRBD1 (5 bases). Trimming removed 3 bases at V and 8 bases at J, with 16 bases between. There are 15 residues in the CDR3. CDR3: CASSFSGTFYEKLFF. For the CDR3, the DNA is TGTGCCAGCAGTTTTTCTGGGACCTTTTACGAAAAACTGTTTTTT.

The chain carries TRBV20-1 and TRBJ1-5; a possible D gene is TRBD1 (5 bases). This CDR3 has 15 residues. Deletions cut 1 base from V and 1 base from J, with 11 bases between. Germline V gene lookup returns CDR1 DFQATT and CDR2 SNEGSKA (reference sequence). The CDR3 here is CSARVQGLSNQPQHF. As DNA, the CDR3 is TGCAGTGCTAGAGTTCAGGGATTAAGCAATCAGCCCCAGCATTTT.